What follows is one T cell receptor beta chain and its context. V trimming: 3 bases; J trimming: 7 bases; junction bases outside the gene matches: 10. This CDR3 spans 15 amino acids. Germline CDR1 reads SGDLS; CDR2 reads YYNGEE. Participants came from some 23 US areas, aged roughly 18 to 95 years. These data originate in a study of blood T cell repertoires in COVID-19. Study at large: The study drew acute and convalescent COVID-19 samples from the United States, Italy and Spain. T cells, B-cell-depleted T cells, or PBMCs provided the cDNA or gDNA that served as material.

In the original workflow: Reference gene primer amplification in the assay estimated nucleated cell counts. The assay was immunoSEQ multiplex PCR, and TCRdb's table has in-frame clones only and misses some. V, J and clone size derive from that table, while D and trimming were established from the DNA sequence. The sample consists of 290,000 or so clones, about nine tenths of them appearing once. The chain carries TRBV9 and TRBJ2-1, with TRBD1 matching 7 bases. The TCR originated in a woman aged 25 to 39 who had recovered from COVID-19. The sequencing sample was made of PBMCs or T cells enriched from blood (not recorded which). CDR3 DNA: TGTGCCAGCAGCGAAGCCGGGACAGCAAGGAATGAGCAGTTCTTC. Translated, it gives CASSEAGTARNEQFF.